Sequencing of this TCR beta chain was carried out in a study of cytotoxic CD8 clonotypes in ibrutinib-treated CLL. Overall study: By median around 69 months, about twelve had progressed and 14 stayed remitted; responses had been 2 complete and approximately 24 partial. The study's findings and limits: Sampling time points were not equivalent between sustained-remission and progressing patients.

Looked up from germline, CDR1 is SGHTA and CDR2 is FQGTGA. The V end was cut by 0 bases, the J end by 5 bases, with 5 bases between. The CDR3 spans 13 residues. Assay used: immunoSEQ multiplex PCR; TCRdb lists only in-frame clones, some missing. Among approximately 190,000 clones listed, 75% to 85% were seen once. Worth noting for this clone: The antigen is unknown.

The chain carries TRBV7-3 and TRBJ1-5; D is unclear. Material: PBMCs, obtained after 12 months of ibrutinib treatment. The clonotype comes from a human donor with chronic lymphocytic leukemia. The DNA for the CDR3 is TGTGCCAGCAGCTTAACGAGGGATCAGCCCCAGCATTTT. Its translation is CASSLTRDQPQHF.